This T cell receptor (beta chain) is drawn from a study of spatial heterogeneity in lung cancer. Study-level information: The donors were 55 to 80 patients with non-small cell lung cancer that was early-stage and untreated. Follow-up PBMC specimens underwent sequencing when available; their median timing was roughly two years after resection. Detection of beta-chain sequences consistently exceeded that of alpha-chain sequences.

Indicated time point: blood at routine non-recurrence follow-up after resection. The input material, whole RNA from tumor, nontumor lung or frozen PBMC, was sequenced unsorted. TCRdb passed the 5' RACE reads through MiXCR, listing each CDR3 protein once. Of 55,000 to 75,000 distinct CDR3 sequences detected, roughly 8.9% appear once; the ten largest clones hold 1.5% to 2%. V was shortened by 3 bases and J by 2 bases, with 15 bases between the two germline ends. From germline, CDR1 is MNHEY and CDR2 SMNVEV (reference sequence). The CDR3 contains 16 residues. V gene TRBV27 combines with J gene TRBJ2-3; a weak D match, TRBD2 (5 bases). This sequence was found in a female donor with early-stage non-small cell lung cancer. This specimen consisted of PBMCs, obtained at follow-up. The DNA for the CDR3 is TGTGCCAGCAGTTTGCCCGGGGAGCCGGACACAGATACGCAGTATTTT. Its protein is CASSLPGEPDTDTQYF.